One sample yielded the 7 T cell receptor beta chains listed below, sequenced in a study of blood T cell repertoires in COVID-19. Profiled with immunoSEQ multiplex PCR; TCRdb holds only in-frame clones, not every one. The sample includes about 96,000 clones, around 84% of them seen just once. The sequenced sample consisted of peripheral blood. These receptors all come from a woman in her sixties or seventies with acute or convalescent COVID-19.

The rearrangement joins TRBV5-1 to TRBJ2-2; TRBD2 agrees at 10 bases. Trimming cost V 4 bases and J 7 bases; bases outside gene matches: 10. Germline V lookup: CDR1 SGHRS, CDR2 YFSETQ. This CDR3 is built from 16 residues. The CDR3 is CASSQPGLASGGELFF. The CDR3 DNA is TGCGCCAGCAGCCAACCGGGACTAGCGTCCGGCGGGGAGCTGTTTTTT.

The chain recombines TRBV6-2 or TRBV6-3 with TRBJ2-1, with 7 bases matching TRBD2. Trimming took 0 bases from V and 0 from J; bases not matched to a gene: 14. Germline assignment: CDR1 MNHEY and CDR2 SVGEGT. CDR3 length: 20 residues. The CDR3 region is CASSYSSGGAGHFSYNEQFF. The DNA for the CDR3 is TGTGCCAGCAGTTACTCCTCGGGGGGAGCGGGCCACTTCTCCTACAATGAGCAGTTCTTC.

The chain combines TRBV15 with TRBJ1-2, with TRBD1 identical over 7 bases. The V and J ends lost 3 bases and 7 bases, in that order; junction bases with no gene match: 14. CDR1 and CDR2 from the germline V gene are LNHNV and YYDKDF (reference sequence). The CDR3 consists of 16 residues. CDR3: CATSRDPFAGGAGYTF. In nucleotides, the CDR3 is TGTGCCACCAGCAGGGATCCTTTTGCAGGGGGAGCTGGCTACACCTTC. The entire variable domain, with the rest obtained from reference TRBV15 and TRBJ1-2, is as follows: DAMVIQNPRYQVTQFGKPVTLSCSQTLNHNVMYWYQQKSSQAPKLLFHYYDKDFNNEADTPDNFQSRRPNTSFCFLDIRSPGLGDTAMYLCATSRDPFAGGAGYTFGSGTRLTVV.

The J gene is TRBJ1-5, the V gene TRBV2; D unresolved. With 7 bases removed from V and 0 bases from J, the gap between germline ends came to 7 bases. The CDR3 loop spans 13 amino acids. The germline V gene encodes CDR1 SNHLY and CDR2 FYNNEI. CDR3 bases: TGTGCCAGCAAAGCTTATAGCAATCAGCCCCAGCATTTT. Its translation is CASKAYSNQPQHF.

This clone was recorded at least ten times. The rearrangement uses TRBV19 and TRBJ2-5; D might be TRBD1 (5 bases). Trimming cost V 3 bases and J 4 bases, with 9 bases left between them. Germline V CDR1 and CDR2: LNHDA, SQIVND (reference sequence). There are 13 residues in the CDR3. CDR3 bases: TGTGCCAGTAGTATTAGGGGTTCAGAGACCCAGTACTTC. Protein product: CASSIRGSETQYF.

This clone has only one observation. The gene calls are TRBV10-1 and TRBJ1-5, with 7 bases aligning to TRBD1. Germline lookup yields CDR1 WNHNN and CDR2 SYGVQD (reference sequence). This CDR3 is 15 amino acids long. The ends lost 7 bases at V and 2 bases at J; junction bases unmatched: 8. CDR3 nucleotide sequence: TGCGCCAGCACGCGGGGCCAGGGGGGCAATCAGCCCCAGCATTTT. It yields the protein CASTRGQGGNQPQHF.

J is TRBJ2-2 and V is TRBV7-8, with D possibly being TRBD1 (7 bases). There are 14 residues in the CDR3. The germline V gene has CDR1 SGHVS and CDR2 FQNEAQ. Trimming cost V 6 bases and J 7 bases, with 15 bases left between them. The CDR3 nucleotides read TGTGCCAGCAGGGAGCAGGGGGGTATCGGGGAGCTGTTTTTT. The encoded protein is CASREQGGIGELFF.